The 2 T cell receptor beta chains below come from one sample, sequenced in a study of blood T cell repertoires in COVID-19 (dated by TCRdb to 2020 to 2021). The library was made by the immunoSEQ multiplex PCR assay. TCRdb provides this immuneACCESS table in a form limited to in-frame rearrangements. Some clones are lacking; in checked studies, under half of them reflect an unresolved V gene, and why the rest are absent is not known. Here the sample has some 110,000 clones; less than 90% occur a single time. Of the sample, approximately 2.3% is held by the ten largest clones. The source material was peripheral blood. The receptors shown here come from a man younger than 40 with acute or convalescent COVID-19.

This clone was counted only a few times. The CDR3 reads CASSIVVEGELFF. CDR3 nucleotides: TGTGCCAGCAGCATAGTAGTGGAGGGGGAGCTGTTTTTT. The rearrangement uses TRBV7-9 and TRBJ2-2; D is unresolved. The CDR3 sequence is 13 residues long. Trimming shortened V by 5 bases and J by 8 bases, and 12 bases separated the two germline ends. Germline loops: CDR1 SEHNR, CDR2 FQNEAQ (reference sequence).

The rearrangement links TRBV3-1 (or the pseudogene TRBV3-2) to TRBJ1-5; D is possibly TRBD1 (5 bases). Germline V lookup: CDR1 LGHDT, CDR2 YNNKEL (reference sequence). The CDR3 is 14 residues long. Trimming took 3 bases from V and 1 from J, leaving 7 bases between them. The CDR3 protein is CASSQTESNQPQHF. The CDR3 bases are TGTGCCAGCAGCCAGACAGAAAGCAATCAGCCCCAGCATTTT.